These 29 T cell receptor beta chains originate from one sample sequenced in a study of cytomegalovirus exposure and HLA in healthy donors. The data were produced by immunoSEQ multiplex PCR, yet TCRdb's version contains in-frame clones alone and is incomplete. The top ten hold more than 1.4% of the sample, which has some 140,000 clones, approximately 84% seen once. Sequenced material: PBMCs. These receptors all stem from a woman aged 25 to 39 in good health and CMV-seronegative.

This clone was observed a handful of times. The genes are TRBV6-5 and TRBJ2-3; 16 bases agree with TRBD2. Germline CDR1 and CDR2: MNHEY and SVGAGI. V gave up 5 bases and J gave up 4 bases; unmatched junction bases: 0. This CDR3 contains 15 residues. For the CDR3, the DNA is TGTGCCAGCAGTGGGACTAGCGGGGGGGCAGATACGCAGTATTTT. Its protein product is CASSGTSGGADTQYF.

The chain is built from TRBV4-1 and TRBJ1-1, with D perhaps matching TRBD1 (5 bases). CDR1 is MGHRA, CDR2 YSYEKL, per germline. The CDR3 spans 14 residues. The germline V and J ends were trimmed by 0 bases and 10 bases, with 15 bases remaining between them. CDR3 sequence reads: CASSQDMGLSGAFF. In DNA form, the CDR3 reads TGCGCCAGCAGCCAAGATATGGGACTTTCCGGAGCTTTCTTT.

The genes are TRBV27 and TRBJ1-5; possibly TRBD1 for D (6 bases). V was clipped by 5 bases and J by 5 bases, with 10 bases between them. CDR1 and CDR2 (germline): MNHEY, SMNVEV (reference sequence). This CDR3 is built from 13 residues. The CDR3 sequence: CASSDYRDQPQHF. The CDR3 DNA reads TGTGCCAGCAGTGATTACAGGGATCAGCCCCAGCATTTT.

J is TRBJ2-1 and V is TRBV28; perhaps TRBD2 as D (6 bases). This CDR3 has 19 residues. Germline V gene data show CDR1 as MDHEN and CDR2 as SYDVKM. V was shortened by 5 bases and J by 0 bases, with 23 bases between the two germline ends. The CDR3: CASSHKWRVWGPSYNEQFF. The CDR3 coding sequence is TGTGCCAGCAGTCATAAGTGGAGGGTTTGGGGCCCCTCCTACAATGAGCAGTTCTTC.

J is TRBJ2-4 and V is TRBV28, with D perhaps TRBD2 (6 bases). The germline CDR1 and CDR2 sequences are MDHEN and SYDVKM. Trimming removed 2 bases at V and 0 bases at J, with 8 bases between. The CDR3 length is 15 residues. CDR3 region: CASSLQGLAKNIQYF. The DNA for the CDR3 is TGTGCCAGCAGTTTACAGGGACTAGCCAAAAACATTCAGTACTTC. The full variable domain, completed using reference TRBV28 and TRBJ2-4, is DVKVTQSSRYLVKRTGEKVFLECVQDMDHENMFWYRQDPGLGLRLIYFSYDVKMKEKGDIPEGYSVSREKKERFSLILESASTNQTSMYLCASSLQGLAKNIQYFGAGTRLSVL.

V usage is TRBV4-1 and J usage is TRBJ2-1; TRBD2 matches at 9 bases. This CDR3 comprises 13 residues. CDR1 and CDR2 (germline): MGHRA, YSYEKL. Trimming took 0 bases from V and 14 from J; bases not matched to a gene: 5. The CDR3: CASSQDSAGGKFF. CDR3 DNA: TGCGCCAGCAGCCAAGATTCGGCGGGGGGGAAGTTCTTC.

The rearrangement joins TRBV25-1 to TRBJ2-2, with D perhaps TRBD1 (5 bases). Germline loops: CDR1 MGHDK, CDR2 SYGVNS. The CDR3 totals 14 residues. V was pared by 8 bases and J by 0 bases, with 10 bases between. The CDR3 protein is CASYGQTNTGELFF. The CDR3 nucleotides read TGTGCCAGCTACGGACAAACGAACACCGGGGAGCTGTTTTTT. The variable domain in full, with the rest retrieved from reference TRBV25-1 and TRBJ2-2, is EADIYQTPRYLVIGTGKKITLECSQTMGHDKMYWYQQDPGMELHLIHYSYGVNSTEKGDLSSESTVSRIRTEHFPLTLESARPSHTSQYLCASYGQTNTGELFFGEGSRLTVL.

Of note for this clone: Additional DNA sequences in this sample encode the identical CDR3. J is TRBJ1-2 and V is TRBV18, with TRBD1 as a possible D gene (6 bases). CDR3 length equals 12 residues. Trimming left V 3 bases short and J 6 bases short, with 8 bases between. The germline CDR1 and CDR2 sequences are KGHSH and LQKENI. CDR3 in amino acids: CASSPSGDGYTF. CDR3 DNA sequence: TGTGCCAGCTCACCCTCAGGGGATGGCTACACCTTC.

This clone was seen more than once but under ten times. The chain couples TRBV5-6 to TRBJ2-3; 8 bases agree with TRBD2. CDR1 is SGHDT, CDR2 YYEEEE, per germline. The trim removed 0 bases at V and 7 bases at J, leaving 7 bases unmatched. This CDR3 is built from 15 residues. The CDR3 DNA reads TGTGCCAGCAGCTTGGGTCGGGGGGGCCAGAATACGCAGTATTTT. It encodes CASSLGRGGQNTQYF.

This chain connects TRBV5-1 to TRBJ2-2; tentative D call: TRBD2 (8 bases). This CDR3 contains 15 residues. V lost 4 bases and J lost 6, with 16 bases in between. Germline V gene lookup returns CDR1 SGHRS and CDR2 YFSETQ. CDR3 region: CASSPGGTDAGELFF. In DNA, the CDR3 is TGCGCCAGCAGCCCGGGGGGGACAGATGCCGGGGAGCTGTTTTTT.

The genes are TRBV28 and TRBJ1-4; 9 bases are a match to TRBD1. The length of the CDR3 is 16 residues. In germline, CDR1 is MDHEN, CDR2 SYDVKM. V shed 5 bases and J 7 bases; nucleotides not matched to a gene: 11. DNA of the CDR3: TGTGCCAGCAGTGCCAACAGGGGGCTTCGTTCTGAAAAACTGTTTTTT. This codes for CASSANRGLRSEKLFF.

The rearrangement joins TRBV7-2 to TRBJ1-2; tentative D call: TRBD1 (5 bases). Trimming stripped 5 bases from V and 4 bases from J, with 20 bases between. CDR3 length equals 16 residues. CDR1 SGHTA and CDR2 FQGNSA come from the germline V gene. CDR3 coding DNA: TGTGCCAGCAGCCCAGAGGCCAGGGTTTATCGCTATGGCTACACCTTC. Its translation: CASSPEARVYRYGYTF.

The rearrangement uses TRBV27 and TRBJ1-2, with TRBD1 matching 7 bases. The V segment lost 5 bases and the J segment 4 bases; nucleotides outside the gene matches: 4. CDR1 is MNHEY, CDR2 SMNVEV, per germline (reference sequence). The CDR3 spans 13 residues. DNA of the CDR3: TGTGCCAGCAGTCCCCGGACAGGCTATGGCTACACCTTC. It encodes CASSPRTGYGYTF.

CDR3: CSARRGAEQYF. The CDR3 DNA is TGCAGTGCTCGTCGGGGGGCCGAGCAGTACTTC. This rearrangement joins TRBV20-1 to TRBJ2-7, with D possibly TRBD2 on 7 matching bases. This CDR3 has 11 residues. The V and J ends lost 5 bases and 6 bases respectively, with 11 bases between them. Germline CDR1 and CDR2: DFQATT and SNEGSKA (reference sequence).

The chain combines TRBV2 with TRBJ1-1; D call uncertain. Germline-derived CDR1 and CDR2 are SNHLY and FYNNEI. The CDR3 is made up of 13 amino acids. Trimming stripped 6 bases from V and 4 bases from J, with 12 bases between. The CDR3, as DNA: TGTGCCAGCAGGGTAGGCACGGGCACTGAAGCTTTCTTT. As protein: CASRVGTGTEAFF.

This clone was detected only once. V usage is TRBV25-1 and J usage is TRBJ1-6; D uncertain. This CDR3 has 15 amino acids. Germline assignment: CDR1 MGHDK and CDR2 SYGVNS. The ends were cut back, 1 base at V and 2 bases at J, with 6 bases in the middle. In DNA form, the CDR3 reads TGTGCCAGCAGTGAATTACAGACCTATAATTCACCCCTCCACTTT. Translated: CASSELQTYNSPLHF. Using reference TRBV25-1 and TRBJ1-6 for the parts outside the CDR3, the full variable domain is EADIYQTPRYLVIGTGKKITLECSQTMGHDKMYWYQQDPGMELHLIHYSYGVNSTEKGDLSSESTVSRIRTEHFPLTLESARPSHTSQYLCASSELQTYNSPLHFGNGTRLTVT.

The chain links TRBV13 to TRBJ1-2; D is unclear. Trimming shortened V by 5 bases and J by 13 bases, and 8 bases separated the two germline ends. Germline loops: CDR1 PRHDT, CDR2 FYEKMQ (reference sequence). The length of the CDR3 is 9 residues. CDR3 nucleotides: TGTGCCAGCAGCCGGCGGTGCACCTTC. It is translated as CASSRRCTF.

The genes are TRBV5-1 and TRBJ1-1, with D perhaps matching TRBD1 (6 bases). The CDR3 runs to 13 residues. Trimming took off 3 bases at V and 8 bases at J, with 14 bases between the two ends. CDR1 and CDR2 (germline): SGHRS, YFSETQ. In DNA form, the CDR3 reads TGCGCCAGCAGCTGGGCAGGGGATTGGGAAGCTTTCTTT. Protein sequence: CASSWAGDWEAFF.

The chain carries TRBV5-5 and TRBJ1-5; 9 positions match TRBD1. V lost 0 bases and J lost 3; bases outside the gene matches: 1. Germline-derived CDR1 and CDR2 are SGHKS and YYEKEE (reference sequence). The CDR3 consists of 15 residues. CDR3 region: CASSLGDRVNQPQHF. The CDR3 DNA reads TGTGCCAGCAGCTTGGGGGACAGGGTCAATCAGCCCCAGCATTTT.

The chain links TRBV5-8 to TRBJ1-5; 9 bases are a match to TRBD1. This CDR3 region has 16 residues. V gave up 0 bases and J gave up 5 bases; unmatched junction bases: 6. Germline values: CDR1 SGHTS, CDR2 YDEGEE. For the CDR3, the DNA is TGTGCCAGCAGCTTGGGGGGGACAGGGAGGCATCAGCCCCAGCATTTT. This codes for CASSLGGTGRHQPQHF.

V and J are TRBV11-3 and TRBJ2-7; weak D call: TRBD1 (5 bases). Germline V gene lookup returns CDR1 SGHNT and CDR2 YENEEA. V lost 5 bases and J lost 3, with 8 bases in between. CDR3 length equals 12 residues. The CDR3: CASSGAFYEQYF. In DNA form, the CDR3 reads TGTGCCAGCAGCGGGGCATTCTACGAGCAGTACTTC.

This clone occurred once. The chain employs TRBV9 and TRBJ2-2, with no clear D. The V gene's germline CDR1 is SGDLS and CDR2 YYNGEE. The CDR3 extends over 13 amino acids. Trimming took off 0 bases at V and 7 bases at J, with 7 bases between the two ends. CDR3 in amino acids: CASSVAGGGELFF. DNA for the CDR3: TGTGCCAGCAGCGTAGCTGGCGGCGGGGAGCTGTTTTTT.

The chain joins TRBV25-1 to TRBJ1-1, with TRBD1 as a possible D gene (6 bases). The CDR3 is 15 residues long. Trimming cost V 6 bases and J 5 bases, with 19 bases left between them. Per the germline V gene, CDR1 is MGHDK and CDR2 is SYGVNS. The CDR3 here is CASSPGGRGSTEAFF. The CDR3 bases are TGTGCCAGCAGCCCCGGGGGGAGGGGGTCTACTGAAGCTTTCTTT.

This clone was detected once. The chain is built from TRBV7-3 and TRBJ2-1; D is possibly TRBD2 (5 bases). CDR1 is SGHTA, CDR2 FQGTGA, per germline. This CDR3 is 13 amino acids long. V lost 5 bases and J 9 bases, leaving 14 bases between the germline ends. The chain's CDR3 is CASSPQRFREQFF. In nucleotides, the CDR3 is TGTGCCAGCAGCCCACAGCGGTTCCGTGAGCAGTTCTTC.

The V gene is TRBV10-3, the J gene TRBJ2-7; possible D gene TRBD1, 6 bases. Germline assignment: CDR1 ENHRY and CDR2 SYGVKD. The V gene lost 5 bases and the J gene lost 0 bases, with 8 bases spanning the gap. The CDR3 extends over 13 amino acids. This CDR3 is CAISRDTSYEQYF. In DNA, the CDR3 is TGTGCCATCAGTCGGGACACCTCCTACGAGCAGTACTTC.

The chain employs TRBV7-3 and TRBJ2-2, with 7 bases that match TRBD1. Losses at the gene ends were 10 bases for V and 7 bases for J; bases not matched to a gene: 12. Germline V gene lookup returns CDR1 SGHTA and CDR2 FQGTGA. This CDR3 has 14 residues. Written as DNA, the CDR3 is TGTGCCACCCAGACAGGGCCGGGTAGCGGGGAGCTGTTTTTT. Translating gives CATQTGPGSGELFF. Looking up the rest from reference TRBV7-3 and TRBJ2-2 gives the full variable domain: GAGVSQTPSNKVTEKGKYVELRCDPISGHTALYWYRQSLGQGPEFLIYFQGTGAADDSGLPNDRFFAVRPEGSVSTLKIQRTERGDSAVYLCATQTGPGSGELFFGEGSRLTVL.

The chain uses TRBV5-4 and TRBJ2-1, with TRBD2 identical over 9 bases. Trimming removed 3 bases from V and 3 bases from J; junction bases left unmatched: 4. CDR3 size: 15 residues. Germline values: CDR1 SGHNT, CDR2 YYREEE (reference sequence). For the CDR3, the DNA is TGTGCCAGCAGCTCCGCGACTAGCGGCTACAATGAGCAGTTCTTC. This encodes CASSSATSGYNEQFF.

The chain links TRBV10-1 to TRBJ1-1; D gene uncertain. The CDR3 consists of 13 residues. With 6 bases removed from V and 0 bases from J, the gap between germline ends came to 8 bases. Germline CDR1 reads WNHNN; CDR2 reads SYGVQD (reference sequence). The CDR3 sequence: CASRLTMNTEAFF. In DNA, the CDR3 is TGCGCCAGCAGGCTTACAATGAACACTGAAGCTTTCTTT.

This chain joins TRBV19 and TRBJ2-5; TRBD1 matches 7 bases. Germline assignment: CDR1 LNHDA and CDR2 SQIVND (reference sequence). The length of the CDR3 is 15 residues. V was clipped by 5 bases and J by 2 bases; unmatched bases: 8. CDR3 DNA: TGTGCCAGTAGTTCCGGGACAGACCTTCAAGAGACCCAGTACTTC. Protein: CASSSGTDLQETQYF.